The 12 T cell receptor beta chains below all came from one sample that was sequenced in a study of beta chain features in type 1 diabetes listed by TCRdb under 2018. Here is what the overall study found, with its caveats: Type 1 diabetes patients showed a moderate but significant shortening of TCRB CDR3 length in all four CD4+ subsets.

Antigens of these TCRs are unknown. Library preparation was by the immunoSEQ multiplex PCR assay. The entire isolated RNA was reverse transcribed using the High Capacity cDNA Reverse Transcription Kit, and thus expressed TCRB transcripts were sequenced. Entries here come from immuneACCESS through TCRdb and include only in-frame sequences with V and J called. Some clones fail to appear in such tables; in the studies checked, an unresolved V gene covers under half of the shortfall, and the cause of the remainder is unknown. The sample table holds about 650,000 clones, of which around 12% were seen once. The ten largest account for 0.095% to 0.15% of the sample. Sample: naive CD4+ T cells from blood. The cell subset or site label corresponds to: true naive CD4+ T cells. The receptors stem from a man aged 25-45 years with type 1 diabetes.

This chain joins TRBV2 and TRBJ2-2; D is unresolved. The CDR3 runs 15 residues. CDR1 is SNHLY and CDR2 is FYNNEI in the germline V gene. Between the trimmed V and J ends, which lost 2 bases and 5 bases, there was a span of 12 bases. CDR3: CASSELPYETGELFF. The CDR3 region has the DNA TGTGCCAGCAGTGAATTACCATATGAAACCGGGGAGCTGTTTTTT.

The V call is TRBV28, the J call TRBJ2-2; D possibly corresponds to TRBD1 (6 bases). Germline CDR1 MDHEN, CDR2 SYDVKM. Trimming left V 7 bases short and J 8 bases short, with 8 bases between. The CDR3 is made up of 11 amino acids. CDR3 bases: TGTGCCAGCAAGGGGACAGGGGAGCTGTTTTTT. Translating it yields CASKGTGELFF. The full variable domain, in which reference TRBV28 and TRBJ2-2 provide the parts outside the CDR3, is DVKVTQSSRYLVKRTGEKVFLECVQDMDHENMFWYRQDPGLGLRLIYFSYDVKMKEKGDIPEGYSVSREKKERFSLILESASTNQTSMYLCASKGTGELFFGEGSRLTVL.

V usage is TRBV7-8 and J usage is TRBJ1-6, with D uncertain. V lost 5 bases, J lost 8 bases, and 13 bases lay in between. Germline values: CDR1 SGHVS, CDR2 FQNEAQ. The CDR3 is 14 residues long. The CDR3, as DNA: TGTGCCAGCAGCCTAGGCGGCAGAGATTCACCCCTCCACTTT. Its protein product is CASSLGGRDSPLHF.

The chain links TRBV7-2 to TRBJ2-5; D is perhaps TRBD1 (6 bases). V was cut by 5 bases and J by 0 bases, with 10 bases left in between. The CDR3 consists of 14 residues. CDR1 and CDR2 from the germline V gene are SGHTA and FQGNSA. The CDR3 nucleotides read TGTGCCAGCAGCCTGGACAGACACCAAGAGACCCAGTACTTC. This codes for CASSLDRHQETQYF.

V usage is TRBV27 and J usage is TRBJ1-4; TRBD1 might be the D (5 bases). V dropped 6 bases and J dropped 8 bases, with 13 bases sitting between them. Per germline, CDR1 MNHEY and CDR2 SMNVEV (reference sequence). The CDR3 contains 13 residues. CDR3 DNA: TGTGCCAGCAGGAAGCAGGGAGGGGAAAAACTGTTTTTT. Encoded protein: CASRKQGGEKLFF.

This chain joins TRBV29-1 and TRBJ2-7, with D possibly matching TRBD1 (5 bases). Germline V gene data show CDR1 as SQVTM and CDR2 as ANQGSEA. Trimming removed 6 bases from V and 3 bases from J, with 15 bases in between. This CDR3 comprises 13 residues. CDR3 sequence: CSVRRGGYYEQYF. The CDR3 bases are TGCAGCGTCCGTAGGGGCGGATACTACGAGCAGTACTTC.

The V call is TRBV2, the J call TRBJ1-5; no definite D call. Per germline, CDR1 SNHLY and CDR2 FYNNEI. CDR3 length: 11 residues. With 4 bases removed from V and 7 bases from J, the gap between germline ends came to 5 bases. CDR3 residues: CASSGEQPQHF. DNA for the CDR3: TGTGCCAGCAGTGGAGAACAGCCCCAGCATTTT.

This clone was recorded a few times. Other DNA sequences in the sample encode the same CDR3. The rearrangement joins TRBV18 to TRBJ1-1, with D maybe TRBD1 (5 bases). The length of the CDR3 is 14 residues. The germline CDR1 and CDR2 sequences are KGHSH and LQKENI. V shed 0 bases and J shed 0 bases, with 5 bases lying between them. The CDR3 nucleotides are TGTGCCAGCTCACCACCAGGGGTGAACACTGAAGCTTTCTTT. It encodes CASSPPGVNTEAFF. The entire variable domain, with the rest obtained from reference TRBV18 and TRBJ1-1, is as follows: NAGVMQNPRHLVRRRGQEARLRCSPMKGHSHVYWYRQLPEEGLKFMVYLQKENIIDESGMPKERFSAEFPKEGPSILRIQQVVRGDSAAYFCASSPPGVNTEAFFGQGTRLTVV.

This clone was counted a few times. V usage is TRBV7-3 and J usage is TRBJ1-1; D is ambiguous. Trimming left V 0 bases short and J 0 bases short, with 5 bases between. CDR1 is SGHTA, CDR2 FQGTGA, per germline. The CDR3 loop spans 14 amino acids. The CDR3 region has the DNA TGTGCCAGCAGCTTAACAGCAGTGAACACTGAAGCTTTCTTT. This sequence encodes CASSLTAVNTEAFF.

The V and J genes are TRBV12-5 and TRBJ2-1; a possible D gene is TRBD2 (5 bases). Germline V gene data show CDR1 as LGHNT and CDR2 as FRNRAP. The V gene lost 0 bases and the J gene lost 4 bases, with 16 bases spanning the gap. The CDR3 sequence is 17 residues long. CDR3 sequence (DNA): TGTGCTAGTGGTTTGGTACTCTTAGGGAGTCCATACAATGAGCAGTTCTTC. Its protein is CASGLVLLGSPYNEQFF.

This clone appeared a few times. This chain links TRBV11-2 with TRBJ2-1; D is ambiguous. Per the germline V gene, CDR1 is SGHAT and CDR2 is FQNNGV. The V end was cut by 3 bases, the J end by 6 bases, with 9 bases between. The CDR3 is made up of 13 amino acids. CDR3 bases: TGTGCCAGCAGCTTGTCTCCCCCCAATGAGCAGTTCTTC. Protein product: CASSLSPPNEQFF. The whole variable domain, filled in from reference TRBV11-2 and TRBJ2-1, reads EAGVAQSPRYKIIEKRQSVAFWCNPISGHATLYWYQQILGQGPKLLIQFQNNGVVDDSQLPKDRFSAERLKGVDSTLKIQPAKLEDSAVYLCASSLSPPNEQFFGPGTRLTVL.

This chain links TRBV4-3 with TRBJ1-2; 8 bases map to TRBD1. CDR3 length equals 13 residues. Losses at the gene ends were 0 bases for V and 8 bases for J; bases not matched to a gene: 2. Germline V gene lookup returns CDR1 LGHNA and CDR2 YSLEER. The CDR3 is CASSQDRGLGYTF. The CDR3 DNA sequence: TGCGCCAGCAGCCAAGACAGGGGGCTGGGCTACACCTTC.